The sequence of this TCR beta chain was determined in a study of metastatic and nonmetastatic thyroid tumors. The study's findings and limits: Malignant thyroid tumors reportedly had TCR beta diversity that was significantly higher than in benign nodules, in blood and tumor.

Not a single patient had been given any form of treatment at any point before undergoing thyroid surgery. TCRdb re-called the PCR reads through MiXCR. Of 24,000 or so clones detected, more than 10% appear once; the ten largest clones hold roughly a sixth. This clone was counted many times. Antigen unknown. This clonotype was sampled from a female donor with papillary thyroid cancer or a benign thyroid nodule (not recorded which). Some clones in this sample may be carry-over from other donors' samples. The sequencing sample was made of blood.

This CDR3 is CASSLGVLERLSRYNEQFF. As DNA, the CDR3 is TGTGCCAGCAGCTTAGGAGTATTGGAGAGACTCAGCCGCTACAATGAGCAGTTCTTC. The chain uses TRBV7-2 and TRBJ2-1; D is unclear. The germline gives CDR1 SGHTA, CDR2 FQGNSA. The CDR3 totals 19 residues. With 1 base removed from V and 3 bases from J, the gap between germline ends came to 22 bases.